The source of this TCR beta chain is a study of Graves' ophthalmopathy and Graves' hyperthyroidism. Being free of ophthalmopathy for 18 months of follow-up defined stable hyperthyroidism. RNA transcripts served as template for amplifying TCR beta CDR3 sequences. HTBI-primed RT-PCR formed the first round, and a multiplex PCR formed the second. TCRdb itself ran the multiplex PCR reads through MiXCR, one entry per CDR3 protein. The repertoire holds 400,000 or so distinct CDR3 sequences, with 15% to 17% as singletons. This clonotype was seen many times. The CDR3 extends over 14 amino acids. Germline lookup yields CDR1 SGHRS and CDR2 YFSETQ. V was shortened by 4 bases and J by 2 bases, with 13 bases between the two germline ends.

This chain links TRBV5-1 with TRBJ2-7, with a tentative D call TRBD2 (7 bases). This receptor was taken from a woman younger than 30 with stable Graves' hyperthyroidism. Sequenced input: peripheral blood. The DNA for the CDR3 is TGCGCCAGCAGCCGAGGGGGGGAGGCCTACGAGCAGTACTTC. This encodes CASSRGGEAYEQYF.